This TCR beta chain was captured in a study of spatial heterogeneity in lung cancer. Time point described: blood at routine non-recurrence follow-up after resection. This clonotype showed up many times. TCRdb re-called the 5' RACE reads through MiXCR, storing one row per CDR3 protein. The sample contains 110,000 or so distinct CDR3 sequences, under 14% of which appear only once. CDR3 size: 13 residues. The J segment lost 2 bases and the V segment lost 7 bases, leaving 4 bases of the junction unmatched. Germline V CDR1 and CDR2: SQVTM, ANQGSEA. V usage is TRBV29-1 and J usage is TRBJ2-3, with TRBD2 matching over 9 bases. The sample was PBMCs, taken at follow-up. The source is a female donor with early-stage non-small cell lung cancer. CDR3 protein: CSGRLAATDTQYF. CDR3 DNA sequence: TGCAGCGGCCGACTAGCGGCCACAGATACGCAGTATTTT.